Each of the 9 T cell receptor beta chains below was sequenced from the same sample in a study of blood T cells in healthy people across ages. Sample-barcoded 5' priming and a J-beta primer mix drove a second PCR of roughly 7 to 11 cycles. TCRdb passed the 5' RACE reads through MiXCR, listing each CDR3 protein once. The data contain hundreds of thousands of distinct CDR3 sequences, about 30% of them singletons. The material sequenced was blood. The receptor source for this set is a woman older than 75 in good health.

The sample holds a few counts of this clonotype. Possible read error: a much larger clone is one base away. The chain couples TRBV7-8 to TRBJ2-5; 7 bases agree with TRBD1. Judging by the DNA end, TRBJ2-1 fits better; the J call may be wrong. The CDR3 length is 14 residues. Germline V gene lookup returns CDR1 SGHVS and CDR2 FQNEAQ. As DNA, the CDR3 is TGTGCCAGCAGCCGCGACAGGGACCAAGAGACCCAGTTCTTC. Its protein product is CASSRDRDQETQFF.

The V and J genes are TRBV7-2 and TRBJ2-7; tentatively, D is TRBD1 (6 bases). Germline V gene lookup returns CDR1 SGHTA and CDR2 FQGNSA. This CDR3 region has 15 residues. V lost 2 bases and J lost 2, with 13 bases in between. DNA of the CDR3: TGTGCCAGCAGCTTATCGACAGGAAAAGCCTACGAGCAGTACTTC. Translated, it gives CASSLSTGKAYEQYF.

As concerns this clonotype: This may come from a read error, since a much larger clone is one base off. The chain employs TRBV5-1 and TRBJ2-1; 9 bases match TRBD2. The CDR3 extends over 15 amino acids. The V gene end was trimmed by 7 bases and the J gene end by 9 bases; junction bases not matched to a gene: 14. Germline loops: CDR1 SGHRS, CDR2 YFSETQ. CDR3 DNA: TGCGCCAGCGGCAATCCGGCGACTAGCGGCGCTGAGCAGTTCTTC. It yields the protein CASGNPATSGAEQFF.

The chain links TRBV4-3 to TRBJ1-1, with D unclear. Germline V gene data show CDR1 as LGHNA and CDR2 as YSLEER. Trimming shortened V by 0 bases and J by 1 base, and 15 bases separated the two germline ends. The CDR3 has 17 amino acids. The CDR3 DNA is TGCGCCAGCAGCCAAGATTGGGCTATACTTGGGAACACTGAAGCTTTCTTT. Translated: CASSQDWAILGNTEAFF.

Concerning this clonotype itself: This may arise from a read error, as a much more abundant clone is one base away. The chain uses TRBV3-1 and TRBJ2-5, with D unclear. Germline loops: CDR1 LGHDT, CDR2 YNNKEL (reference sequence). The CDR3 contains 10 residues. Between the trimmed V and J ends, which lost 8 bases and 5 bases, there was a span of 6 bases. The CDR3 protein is CASGRETQYF. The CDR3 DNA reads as TGTGCCAGCGGTAGGGAGACCCAGTACTTC.

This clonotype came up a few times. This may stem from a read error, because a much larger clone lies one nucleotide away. Written as DNA, the CDR3 is TGCAGTACCACACCGACTAGCGGGGCCTCCCGGGAGACCCAGTACTTC. Its protein product is CSTTPTSGASRETQYF. The rearrangement joins TRBV20-1 to TRBJ2-7, with 11 bases matching TRBD2. The better agreement between TRBJ2-5 and the DNA end casts doubt on the J call. CDR3 length: 16 amino acids. The germline CDR1 and CDR2 sequences are DFQATT and SNEGSKA (reference sequence).

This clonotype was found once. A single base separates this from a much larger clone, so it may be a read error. The CDR3 DNA reads as TGTGCCAGCAGTTTTTCCCAGAGGATGGACTACACCTTC. Translating it yields CASSFSQRMDYTF. The rearrangement links TRBV12-3 or TRBV12-4 to TRBJ1-2, with unresolved D. V was cut by 3 bases and J by 10 bases, with 15 bases left in between. The length of the CDR3 is 13 residues.

CDR3 loop: CASSYANNSPLHF. Here the CDR3 DNA reads TGTGCCAGCAGTTACGCAAATAATTCACCCCTCCACTTT. The chain carries TRBV6-5 and TRBJ1-6; D gene unclear. The germline V gene encodes CDR1 MNHEY and CDR2 SVGAGI. The CDR3 extends over 13 amino acids. The germline V and J ends were trimmed by 2 bases and 5 bases, with 4 bases remaining between them.

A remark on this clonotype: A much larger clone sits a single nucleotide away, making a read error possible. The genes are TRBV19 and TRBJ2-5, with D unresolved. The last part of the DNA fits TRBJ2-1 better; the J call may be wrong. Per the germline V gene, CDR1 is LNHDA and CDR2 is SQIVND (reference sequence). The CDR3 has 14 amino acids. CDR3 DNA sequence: TGTGCCAGTAGTACCGAGGTGTACCAAGAGACCCAGTTCTTC. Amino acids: CASSTEVYQETQFF.